One T cell receptor (beta chain) is described in this entry. Its antigen is unknown. Regarding treatment: some 20 received Ad26.COV2.S at low or high dose, single or two shots; several received placebo; per-sample allocation not given. Sample collection was performed on day 63 after the first vaccine or placebo injection. The table came from immunoSEQ multiplex PCR; TCRdb's copy has only in-frame clones and leaves some out. Of 300,000 to 400,000 clones listed, 80% to 90% are singletons. This entry is derived from a study of Ad26.COV2.S vaccination and SARS-CoV-2 variants. Notes on the study in general: While placebo recipients had lower spike-specific TCR breadth, vaccine recipients had more.

The CDR3 loop spans 14 amino acids. Germline V lookup: CDR1 SGHDN, CDR2 FVKESK. V was shortened by 4 bases and J by 1 base, with 10 bases between the two germline ends. V gene TRBV14 combines with J gene TRBJ1-1, with D perhaps TRBD1 (5 bases). Material: peripheral blood, obtained in a trial of Ad26.COV2.S vaccine versus placebo. This clonotype was obtained from a person between 18 and 65 years old who received the Ad26.COV2.S COVID-19 vaccine or a placebo. Here the CDR3 reads CASSLGTENTEAFF. Here the CDR3 DNA reads TGTGCCAGCAGCCTAGGGACGGAGAACACTGAAGCTTTCTTT.